This T cell receptor (beta chain) was profiled in a study of neoadjuvant anti-PD-1 for oral cavity cancer. Looking at the study overall: Non-progressing patients received a fourth nivolumab dose near day 43, then surgery on days 50-56.

Germline V gene lookup returns CDR1 MDHEN and CDR2 SYDVKM. V was trimmed by 7 bases and J by 9 bases, leaving 13 bases between them. This CDR3 region has 12 residues. Sequenced by immunoSEQ multiplex PCR; TCRdb stores in-frame clones only, minus some. The data hold 68,000 or so clones, with around 83% observed a single time. Broader study findings: With a few patients per group, TCR findings need larger cohorts.

On this clone: Antigen: not known.

As to time point: after neoadjuvant nivolumab, at surgical resection. This clonotype originated in a person aged 40 to 85 with oral cavity squamous cell carcinoma. The sequencing used PBMCs, collected after nivolumab (anti-PD-1) treatment. The chain links TRBV28 to TRBJ1-5; a weak D match, TRBD1 (5 bases). This CDR3 is CASTSRVRPQHF. In DNA form, the CDR3 reads TGTGCCAGCACCTCCAGGGTACGGCCCCAGCATTTT. Full variable domain (rest looked up from reference TRBV28 and TRBJ1-5): DVKVTQSSRYLVKRTGEKVFLECVQDMDHENMFWYRQDPGLGLRLIYFSYDVKMKEKGDIPEGYSVSREKKERFSLILESASTNQTSMYLCASTSRVRPQHFGDGTRLSIL.